These T cell receptor beta chains were read from a single sample in a study of T cell repertoires in cytomegalovirus infection. TCRdb used MiXCR to reprocess the reads, holding one entry per CDR3 protein. This table holds some 800,000 distinct CDR3 sequences, 30% to 35% found once. These receptors are not linked to any known antigen. The sample was cultured CD8+ T cells from PBMCs, taken from culture after CMV antigen stimulation. The source of these receptors is a human donor in good health (CMV status not recorded). Some clones in this sample may be carry-over from other donors' samples. Each CDR3 is given with its conserved first and last residue. The order of the fields is V gene, D gene, J gene, clone size, CDR3 DNA, CDR3 protein. The D gene is left open where the match is weak. Size is stated for part of the rows, as once, few or many counts, or as a class when the clone is expanded.

TRBV6-5	-	TRBJ2-2	-	TGTGCGGGGCAGGGGATCACCGGGGAGCTGTTTTTT	CAGQGITGELFF
TRBV28	-	TRBJ2-6	-	TGTGCCAGCAGTTCTCCACATAGTAATTCCGGGGCCAACGTCCTGACTTTC	CASSSPHSNSGANVLTF
TRBV4-2	-	TRBJ2-7	-	TGTGCCAGCAGCCATAGCAACGGGATTTACGAGCAGTACTTC	CASSHSNGIYEQYF
TRBV7-2	TRBD1	TRBJ1-1	-	TGTGCCAGCAGCTGGAAGGGACAGGGTATCACTGAAGCTTTCTTT	CASSWKGQGITEAFF
TRBV7-6	TRBD2	TRBJ2-1	few	TGTGCCAGCAGCATCCGGGGGGGCCGCCCCTACAATGAGCAGTTCTTC	CASSIRGGRPYNEQFF
TRBV7-9	-	TRBJ1-2	-	TGTGCCAGCAGCCCCCAACAAGGACCGAAGAACTATGGCTACACCTTC	CASSPQQGPKNYGYTF
TRBV10-3	-	TRBJ2-1	few	TGTGCCATCAGTGAGCTCAGTACGGGCACCTACAATGAGCAGTTCTTC	CAISELSTGTYNEQFF
TRBV7-9	-	TRBJ2-7	-	TGTGCCAGCAGCCATCCTAGGGACTTGGAGCAGTACTTC	CASSHPRDLEQYF
TRBV11-2	TRBD1	TRBJ1-1	-	TGTGCCAGCAGCTTATGGGACAGGAGGATGAACACTGAAGCTTTCTTT	CASSLWDRRMNTEAFF
TRBV27	-	TRBJ2-1	-	TGTGCCAGCAGTTTAATAAGTTCTCCCTACAATGAGCAGTTCTTC	CASSLISSPYNEQFF
TRBV12-3/TRBV12-4	TRBD1	TRBJ1-2	few	TGTGCCAGCAGCCTCCGGGACAGGGGCTTATTACCTTATGGCTACACCTTC	CASSLRDRGLLPYGYTF
TRBV3-1	-	TRBJ1-5	-	TGTGCCAGCAGCCAAGATTTACAGAGGCCCCAGCATTTT	CASSQDLQRPQHF
TRBV7-9	-	TRBJ2-1	few	TGTGCCAGCAGCTTGGGCGGGAACGACAATGAGCAGTTCTTC	CASSLGGNDNEQFF
TRBV28	TRBD1	TRBJ2-2	-	TGTGCCAGCAAGCCCGACAGGGGCGGCACCGGGGAGCTGTTTTTT	CASKPDRGGTGELFF
TRBV15	-	TRBJ1-1	few	TGTGCCACCAGCAGAGATTCCGGAGAAGCTTTCTTT	CATSRDSGEAFF
TRBV2	TRBD1	TRBJ2-5	few	TGTGCCATCCCGATCGGGGCAGGGGGTGAGACCCAGTACTTC	CAIPIGAGGETQYF
TRBV12-3/TRBV12-4	-	TRBJ2-3	-	TGTGCCAGCAGTTACGGGGCCGCTAGCACAGATACGCAGTATTTT	CASSYGAASTDTQYF
TRBV7-9	-	TRBJ1-1	few	TGTGCCAGCAGCTTATTGAGGGACCGGAACACTGAAGCTTTCTTT	CASSLLRDRNTEAFF
TRBV4-1	-	TRBJ1-1	few	TGCGCCAGCAGCCAACAAGCACAGGGTCCTGAAGCTTTCTTT	CASSQQAQGPEAFF
TRBV18	TRBD1	TRBJ1-2	-	TGTGCCAGCTCACCGGGACAGGGGTTGCACATGGGTTTGAAGTCTTATGGCTACACCTTC	CASSPGQGLHMGLKSYGYTF
TRBV6-6	TRBD2	TRBJ2-1	few	TGTGCCAGCAGTTACTTTTTGGCGGGGGGTTTATTGGTCGATGAGCAGTTCTTC	CASSYFLAGGLLVDEQFF
TRBV27	-	TRBJ1-5	-	TGTGCCAGCAGCCGGAGGGGCGGACAGCCCCAGCATTTT	CASSRRGGQPQHF
TRBV14	-	TRBJ2-1	-	TGTGCCAGCAGCCCACTCCGGGACATCACCTACAATGAGCAGTTCTTC	CASSPLRDITYNEQFF
TRBV27	TRBD2	TRBJ2-1	-	TGTGCCAGCACTAGCGGGGGGGCCCAGGAGCAGTTCTTC	CASTSGGAQEQFF
TRBV5-5	TRBD2	TRBJ2-2	-	TGTGCCAGCAGCTTAGAGCCAGGACTAGCGGGGGGGCTATACACCGGGGAGCTGTTTTTT	CASSLEPGLAGGLYTGELFF
TRBV5-6	TRBD1	TRBJ1-6	-	TGTGCCAGCAGCGGATACAGGGGTGCAGATAATTCACCCCTCCACTTT	CASSGYRGADNSPLHF
TRBV4-2	-	TRBJ2-2	-	TGTGCCAGCAGCATTGCATCCCAAGTCGGGGAGCTGTTTTTT	CASSIASQVGELFF
TRBV6-8	-	TRBJ2-5	-	TGTGCCAGCTTATGTGGCGAGACCCAGTACTTC	CASLCGETQYF
TRBV7-9	-	TRBJ2-7	few	TGTGCCAGCAGCCCCCTTGAGGACACCTACGAGCAGTACTTC	CASSPLEDTYEQYF
TRBV6-5	TRBD2	TRBJ2-1	-	TGTGCCAGCAGTTACTTGGGCATAGGAGCGGGGGGGTACAATGGGCAGTTCTTC	CASSYLGIGAGGYNGQFF
TRBV5-4	TRBD2	TRBJ2-7	few	TGTGCCAGCAGAGGGACTAGCATCGAGCAGTACTTC	CASRGTSIEQYF
TRBV4-1	-	TRBJ1-2	-	TGCGCCAACAGCCCAGGATTAGGGGTAACTAACTATGGCTACACCTTC	CANSPGLGVTNYGYTF